This T cell receptor beta chain was recorded in a study of immune evolution from preneoplasia to lung adenocarcinoma. Looked up from germline, CDR1 is SGHRS and CDR2 is YFSETQ. V lost 5 bases and J lost 5; bases outside the gene matches: 4. The length of the CDR3 is 14 residues. Using immunoSEQ multiplex PCR, the repertoire was profiled, and TCRdb retains in-frame clones only, with some absent. The table shows 8,500 to 14,000 clones, with roughly 90% occurring only once. This clonotype was sampled from a person between 65 and 80 years old with invasive lung adenocarcinoma. The chain is built from TRBV5-1 and TRBJ1-4; 9 bases align to TRBD1. The sample comprised FFPE invasive lung adenocarcinoma tissue. The CDR3 region is CASSSGTGNEKLFF. The CDR3 DNA reads TGCGCCAGCAGTTCCGGGACAGGGAATGAAAAACTGTTTTTT.